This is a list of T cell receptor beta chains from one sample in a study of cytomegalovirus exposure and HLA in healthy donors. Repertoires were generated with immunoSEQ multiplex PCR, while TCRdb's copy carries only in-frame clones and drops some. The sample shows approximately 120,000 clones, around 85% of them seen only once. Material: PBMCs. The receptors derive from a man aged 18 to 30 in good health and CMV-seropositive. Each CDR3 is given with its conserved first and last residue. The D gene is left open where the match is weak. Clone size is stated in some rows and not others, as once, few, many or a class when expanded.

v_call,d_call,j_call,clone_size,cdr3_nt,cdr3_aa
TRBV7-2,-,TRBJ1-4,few,TGTGCCAGCAGCTTAACAGCCCCTAATGAAAAACTGTTTTTT,CASSLTAPNEKLFF
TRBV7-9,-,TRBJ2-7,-,TGTGCCAGCAGCTTAATGGCCGCACACTCCTACGAGCAGTACTTC,CASSLMAAHSYEQYF
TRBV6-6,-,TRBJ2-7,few,TGTGCCAGCAGTTACTCGACATCCTACGAGCAGTACTTC,CASSYSTSYEQYF
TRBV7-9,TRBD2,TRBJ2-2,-,TGTTCCAGCAGCTTTATGACTAGCCTGAACACCGGGGAGCTGTTTTTT,CSSSFMTSLNTGELFF
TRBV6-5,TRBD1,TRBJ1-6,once,TGTGCCAGCAGAAGGACAGGGAGTTCACCCCTCCACTTT,CASRRTGSSPLHF
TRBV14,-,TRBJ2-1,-,TGTGCCAGCAGCCAGACGCTTCCCTCGGCGGGACAGTTCTTC,CASSQTLPSAGQFF
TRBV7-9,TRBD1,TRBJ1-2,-,TGTTCCAGCAGCTTGACAGGGTATGGCTACACCTTC,CSSSLTGYGYTF
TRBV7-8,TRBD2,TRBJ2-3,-,TGTGCCAGCAGCGTACGACTAGCGGGGGCCCGGACTAGCACAGATACGCAGTATTTT,CASSVRLAGARTSTDTQYF
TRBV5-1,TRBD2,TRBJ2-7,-,TGCGCCAGCAGCTTGTCAAGCGGGAGGTCCTACGAGCAGTACTTC,CASSLSSGRSYEQYF
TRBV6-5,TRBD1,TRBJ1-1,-,TGTGCCAGCAGTACAGGGGGCGTAGGCACTGAAGCTTTCTTT,CASSTGGVGTEAFF
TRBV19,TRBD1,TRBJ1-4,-,TGTGCCAGCCGGGACAGGGGGCGAGGATGGAATGAAAAACTGTTTTTT,CASRDRGRGWNEKLFF
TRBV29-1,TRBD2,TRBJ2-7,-,TGCAGCGTCGCGACTAGCGGGAGACCCGAGCAGTACTTC,CSVATSGRPEQYF
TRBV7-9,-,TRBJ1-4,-,TGTTCCAGCCGCTCGGTTAATCGGGAAAAACTGTTTTTT,CSSRSVNREKLFF